Reported below is one T cell receptor (beta chain). Antigen: not known. The junction departs from germline at one end; a sequencing error may be responsible. TCRdb reprocessed the 5' RACE reads via MiXCR and lists one record per CDR3 protein. This sample has around 37,000 distinct CDR3 sequences, with approximately 31% found just once. Study-level findings and limits: Greatest tumor Treg TCR overlap was with tumor naive CD4+ cells.

The CDR3 has 15 amino acids. The V gene's germline CDR1 is MNHEY and CDR2 SMNVEV (reference sequence). The chain carries TRBV27 and TRBJ2-7; 8 positions agree with TRBD2. The source is a female donor with breast cancer. Sample: memory CD4+ T cells sorted from a lymph node. Specified subset: memory CD4+ T cells, CD4+CD45RO+CD25-. This CDR3 reads CVSSIRDAGGYEQYF. The CDR3 DNA reads as TGTGTCAGCAGTATCCGGGACGCGGGAGGTTACGAGCAGTACTTC.